This TCR beta chain was obtained from a study of blood T cell repertoires in COVID-19. Study details: Nucleic acid was either cDNA or gDNA, and it came from T cells, B-cell-depleted T cells, or PBMCs.

Using immunoSEQ multiplex PCR, the repertoire was profiled, and TCRdb retains in-frame clones only, with some absent. This sample carries about 180,000 clones, about 79% of them seen once, and the ten largest clones take 12% to 15%. The ends were cut back, 0 bases at V and 2 bases at J, with 7 bases in the middle. The CDR3 is 15 residues long. Germline assignment: CDR1 LNHNV and CDR2 YYDKDF (reference sequence). Each participant's cohort was designated according to participant-reported clinical history. Donors of Cohort 3 who recovered were those that had two negative PCRs, clearance, or symptom resolution.

The source is a man aged 50-59 years who had recovered from COVID-19. The source material was PBMCs or T cells enriched from blood (not recorded which). V usage is TRBV15 and J usage is TRBJ2-2; D gene uncertain. This chain's CDR3 is CATSRDWANTGELFF. CDR3 coding DNA: TGTGCCACCAGCAGAGATTGGGCTAACACCGGGGAGCTGTTTTTT.